The sequence of this TCR beta chain was determined in a study of OX40 agonist ivuxolimab in advanced cancers. The overall study: Patients received ivuxolimab, an intravenous treatment, every 2 weeks at 0.01 to 10 mg/kg. A partial response was reached by three patients: one with hepatocellular carcinoma and two with cutaneous melanoma. The study enrolled dose-escalation patients with hepatocellular carcinoma, melanoma, renal cell or head and neck cancer.

Germline V gene lookup returns CDR1 SNHLY and CDR2 FYNNEI. V lost 7 bases to trimming and J lost 4 bases; unmatched junction nucleotides: 12. CDR3 length equals 15 residues. Repertoires were generated with immunoSEQ multiplex PCR, while TCRdb's copy carries only in-frame clones and drops some. The table shows 55,000 to 75,000 clones, with 75% to 90% occurring only once. This TCR was sampled from an adult with an advanced solid tumor such as melanoma, head and neck, liver or kidney cancer. Sequenced here: CD4+ or CD8+ T cells sorted from blood, sampled in a trial of the OX40 agonist ivuxolimab. The rearrangement links TRBV2 to TRBJ1-2; TRBD1 matches 7 bases. CDR3 protein: CASTSGAGGGYGYTF. The DNA of the CDR3 is TGTGCCAGCACCTCAGGGGCAGGGGGAGGCTATGGCTACACCTTC.